Below, one TCR beta chain is given with its context. Antigen unknown. This sample is drawn from a study of shared clonotypes between healthy human individuals. CD45RO negativity and positive selection for CCR7 defined naive CD8 cells, a population that excluded terminally differentiated effector memory CD45RA+ cells. The assay was carried out at the deep level. Clones were sequenced by immunoSEQ multiplex PCR, and TCRdb holds only the in-frame ones, with some missing. The sample comprises hundreds of thousands of clones, around 96% of which are singletons, and less than 0.25% rests with the top ten. The CDR3 sequence is 18 residues long. The J segment lost 1 base and the V segment lost 0 bases, leaving 12 bases of the junction unmatched. CDR1 is MNHNS and CDR2 is SASEGT in the germline V gene. Whole-study findings and limits: Only blood samples were collected, and tissue repertoires likely differ. Across subsets, estimated richness was generally greater for naive than for memory populations.

The specimen sequenced was naive CD8+ T cells sorted from blood. This receptor was identified in a young man in good health. V and J are TRBV6-1 and TRBJ2-7, with 7 nucleotides matching TRBD1. The DNA of the CDR3 is TGTGCCAGCAGTGAAGCGCCCAGCTTGAGGGGGCAATCCTACGAGCAGTACTTC. Amino acid sequence: CASSEAPSLRGQSYEQYF.